Listed here are 22 T cell receptor beta chains from one sample, sequenced in a study of OX40 agonist ivuxolimab in advanced cancers. TCRdb's copy holds only in-frame clones and misses some; the assay was immunoSEQ multiplex PCR. The table has tens of thousands of clones, more than 75% seen once; the top ten hold 0.38%. The sequenced sample was CD4+ or CD8+ T cells sorted from blood, obtained in a trial of the OX40 agonist ivuxolimab. The receptors shown here come from an adult with an advanced solid tumor such as melanoma, head and neck, liver or kidney cancer.

This rearrangement joins TRBV30 to TRBJ1-5; D ambiguous. V was pared by 1 base and J by 5 bases, with 6 bases between. Looked up from germline, CDR1 is GTSNPN and CDR2 is SVGIG (reference sequence). This CDR3 is built from 12 residues. In DNA form, the CDR3 reads TGTGCCTGGAGTGCGTGGGATCAGCCCCAGCATTTT. Protein sequence: CAWSAWDQPQHF.

This rearrangement joins TRBV25-1 to TRBJ2-2, with D possibly called TRBD1 or TRBD2 (6 bases each). V shed 3 bases and J shed 6 bases, with 14 bases lying between them. CDR1 and CDR2 (germline): MGHDK, SYGVNS. The CDR3 is 15 amino acids. The CDR3 loop reads CASSDPWGAPGELFF. CDR3 in DNA: TGTGCCAGCAGTGACCCATGGGGGGCACCCGGGGAGCTGTTTTTT.

The chain uses TRBV4-2 and TRBJ2-7; D possibly corresponds to TRBD2 (6 bases). Deletions cut 4 bases from V and 1 base from J, with 11 bases between. CDR3 length equals 14 residues. CDR1 and CDR2 from the germline V gene are LGHNA and YNFKEQ. As DNA, the CDR3 is TGTGCCAGCAGCCCAGCGGGTACTTCCTACGAGCAGTACTTC. This encodes CASSPAGTSYEQYF.

The chain is built from TRBV7-9 and TRBJ2-7, with 8 bases identical to TRBD2. The J segment lost 3 bases and the V segment lost 0 bases, leaving 16 bases of the junction unmatched. This CDR3 contains 19 residues. CDR1 and CDR2 (germline): SEHNR, FQNEAQ (reference sequence). The CDR3 is CASSLAQGTSGGALYEQYF. For the CDR3, the DNA is TGTGCCAGCAGCTTAGCGCAAGGTACATCCGGGGGGGCTCTCTACGAGCAGTACTTC.

The sample holds a few counts of this clone. The chain uses TRBV7-9 and TRBJ1-4; D is perhaps TRBD1 (5 bases). CDR1 is SEHNR and CDR2 is FQNEAQ in the germline V gene (reference sequence). V was clipped by 3 bases and J by 7 bases, with 12 bases between them. This CDR3 has 14 residues. The CDR3 region has the DNA TGTGCCAGCAGCTTGGGGGGGAGAAGTGAAAAACTGTTTTTT. Translating it yields CASSLGGRSEKLFF.

The genes are TRBV7-9 and TRBJ2-1; 7 bases are shared with TRBD1. J lost 0 bases, V lost 4 bases, and 15 bases had no gene match. This CDR3 contains 19 residues. Germline V CDR1 and CDR2: SEHNR, FQNEAQ (reference sequence). The CDR3: CASSSQGSTGRPSYNEQFF. The CDR3 coding sequence is TGTGCCAGCAGCTCCCAAGGATCGACAGGGCGCCCCTCCTACAATGAGCAGTTCTTC.

The gene calls are TRBV19 and TRBJ2-1, with 12 bases identical to TRBD2. The CDR3 is made up of 16 amino acids. The V gene end was trimmed by 5 bases and the J gene end by 1 base; junction bases not matched to a gene: 3. Germline V gene data show CDR1 as LNHDA and CDR2 as SQIVND (reference sequence). CDR3 loop: CASSRTSGVSYNEQFF. The CDR3 bases are TGTGCCAGTAGTCGGACTAGCGGGGTGTCCTACAATGAGCAGTTCTTC.

The gene calls are TRBV18 and TRBJ2-1, with D perhaps matching TRBD2 (5 bases). Germline-derived CDR1 and CDR2 are KGHSH and LQKENI. The ends were cut back, 3 bases at V and 9 bases at J, with 15 bases in the middle. The CDR3 is made up of 14 amino acids. CDR3 sequence (DNA): TGTGCCAGCTCACCGGGAAGTTTGGACTTTGAGCAGTTCTTC. Its translation: CASSPGSLDFEQFF.

J is TRBJ2-1 and V is TRBV6-4; 12 positions match TRBD2. V was pared by 4 bases and J by 4 bases, with 2 bases of the junction left unmatched. The CDR3 runs to 15 residues. Germline loops: CDR1 MRHNA, CDR2 SNTAGT. This CDR3 is CASSVLAGGYNEQFF. The DNA of the CDR3 is TGTGCCAGCAGTGTACTAGCGGGGGGTTACAATGAGCAGTTCTTC.

The genes are TRBV7-8 and TRBJ1-3; D perhaps matches TRBD1 (5 bases). The V and J ends lost 0 bases and 0 bases respectively, with 9 bases between them. Germline CDR1 and CDR2: SGHVS and FQNEAQ. This CDR3 region has 16 residues. For the CDR3, the DNA is TGTGCCAGCAGCTTAGCGGCAGGGTACTCTGGAAACACCATATATTTT. It specifies CASSLAAGYSGNTIYF.

V gene TRBV11-2 combines with J gene TRBJ2-7, with D unresolved. This CDR3 comprises 13 residues. The germline gives CDR1 SGHAT, CDR2 FQNNGV. Trimming pared 0 bases from V and 7 bases from J, leaving 10 bases between. The CDR3 bases are TGTGCCAGCAGCTTAGATCCGGGCGCGGAGCAGTACTTC. Its protein is CASSLDPGAEQYF.

The chain is built from TRBV7-8 and TRBJ2-7; D is ambiguous. The length of the CDR3 is 15 residues. CDR1 SGHVS and CDR2 FQNEAQ come from the germline V gene. Trimming removed 1 base from V and 1 base from J, with 11 bases in between. In DNA form, the CDR3 reads TGTGCCAGCAGCTTAGTGTCCACTCCGTCCTACGAGCAGTACTTC. This gives the protein CASSLVSTPSYEQYF. Drawing the rest from reference TRBV7-8 and TRBJ2-7, the complete variable domain is GAGVSQSPRYKVAKRGQDVALRCDPISGHVSLFWYQQALGQGPEFLTYFQNEAQLDKSGLPSDRFFAERPEGSVSTLKIQRTQQEDSAVYLCASSLVSTPSYEQYFGPGTRLTVT.

The rearrangement joins TRBV5-1 to TRBJ1-3; TRBD1 matches 7 bases. From germline, CDR1 is SGHRS and CDR2 YFSETQ. V lost 6 bases, J lost 4 bases, and 10 bases stayed unmatched. The CDR3 sequence is 15 residues long. The CDR3 sequence is CASTTTGQPGNTIYF. In DNA form, the CDR3 reads TGCGCCAGCACCACTACGGGACAGCCCGGAAACACCATATATTTT.

V and J are TRBV18 and TRBJ2-3; 7 bases line up with TRBD2. Germline trimming cut 0 bases from V and 4 bases from J; bases unmatched to any gene: 7. The CDR3 runs 16 residues. Germline V gene lookup returns CDR1 KGHSH and CDR2 LQKENI. The CDR3 reads CASSPPSGRASDTQYF. The CDR3 DNA follows: TGTGCCAGCTCACCACCTAGCGGGCGGGCCTCAGATACGCAGTATTTT.

The CDR3 protein is CASKPDRGIASEQYF. CDR3 nucleotides: TGTGCCAGCAAACCCGACAGGGGAATTGCCAGCGAGCAGTACTTC. The chain links TRBV5-4 to TRBJ2-7; 8 bases are a match to TRBD1. The CDR3 has 15 residues. Germline values: CDR1 SGHNT, CDR2 YYREEE (reference sequence). The V gene end was trimmed by 6 bases and the J gene end by 6 bases; junction bases not matched to a gene: 14.

This clone turned up a few times. The chain couples TRBV7-9 to TRBJ1-4, with D maybe TRBD1 (6 bases). Trimming shortened V by 5 bases and J by 2 bases, and 9 bases separated the two germline ends. CDR3 length: 14 residues. Germline values: CDR1 SEHNR, CDR2 FQNEAQ (reference sequence). DNA of the CDR3: TGTGCCAGCAGCCATGGACAGACTAATGAAAAACTGTTTTTT. Protein sequence: CASSHGQTNEKLFF.

The chain is built from TRBV29-1 and TRBJ1-2, with 7 nucleotides matching TRBD1. The CDR3 is made up of 13 amino acids. Germline-derived CDR1 and CDR2 are SQVTM and ANQGSEA. J gave up 8 bases and V 0 bases, and 6 bases lay outside the gene matches. CDR3 nucleotides: TGCAGCGTTGAAGAACAGGGGACGGACGGCTACACCTTC. Residues: CSVEEQGTDGYTF.

The chain has TRBV14 and TRBJ2-3; tentative D call: TRBD1 (5 bases). V gave up 2 bases and J gave up 6 bases, with 9 bases separating them. The CDR3 length is 13 residues. The germline gives CDR1 SGHDN, CDR2 FVKESK. The CDR3 DNA reads TGTGCCAGCAGCCAAAACGCAGGGGATACGCAGTATTTT. Protein product: CASSQNAGDTQYF.

This chain joins TRBV19 and TRBJ2-2; D possibly corresponds to TRBD2 (5 bases). Germline V gives CDR1 LNHDA, CDR2 SQIVND (reference sequence). The CDR3 length is 16 residues. Trimming took 6 bases from V and 3 from J, leaving 17 bases between them. CDR3 sequence reads: CASSPRRGFDTGELFF. Here the CDR3 DNA reads TGTGCCAGTAGCCCTCGCCGGGGATTTGACACCGGGGAGCTGTTTTTT.

The chain links TRBV5-1 to TRBJ2-7; possible D gene TRBD2, 5 bases. The germline CDR1 and CDR2 sequences are SGHRS and YFSETQ. The CDR3 is 15 amino acids. The V and J ends lost 4 bases and 4 bases respectively, with 18 bases between them. The CDR3, as DNA: TGCGCCAGCAGCCGAGAAATTGCGCCGGGGTACGAGCAGTACTTC. It is translated as CASSREIAPGYEQYF.

The chain joins TRBV11-2 to TRBJ1-3; D gene ambiguous. CDR1 is SGHAT and CDR2 is FQNNGV in the germline V gene. The CDR3 runs 13 residues. Trimming stripped 5 bases from V and 3 bases from J, with 8 bases between. Here the CDR3 DNA reads TGTGCCAGCAGCACACCTCGTGGAAACACCATATATTTT. Its translation is CASSTPRGNTIYF.

V is TRBV7-2 and J is TRBJ2-3, with D possibly TRBD2 on 5 matching bases. Trimming stripped 5 bases from V and 8 bases from J, with 14 bases between. The CDR3 contains 13 residues. Germline V lookup: CDR1 SGHTA, CDR2 FQGNSA. CDR3 bases: TGTGCCAGCAGCCTAAGTTTTGGAGGTACGCAGTATTTT. This translates into CASSLSFGGTQYF.